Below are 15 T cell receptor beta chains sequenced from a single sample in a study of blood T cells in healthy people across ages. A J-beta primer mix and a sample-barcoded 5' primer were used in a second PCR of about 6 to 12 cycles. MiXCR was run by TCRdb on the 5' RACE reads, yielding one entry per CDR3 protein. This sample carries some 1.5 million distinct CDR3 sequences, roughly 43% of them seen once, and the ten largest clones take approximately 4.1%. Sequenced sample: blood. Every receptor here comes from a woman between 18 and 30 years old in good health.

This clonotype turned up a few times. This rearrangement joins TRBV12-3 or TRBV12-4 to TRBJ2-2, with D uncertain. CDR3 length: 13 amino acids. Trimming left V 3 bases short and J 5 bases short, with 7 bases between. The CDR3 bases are TGTGCCAGCAGTTTGTGGGAAACCGGGGAGCTGTTTTTT. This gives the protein CASSLWETGELFF.

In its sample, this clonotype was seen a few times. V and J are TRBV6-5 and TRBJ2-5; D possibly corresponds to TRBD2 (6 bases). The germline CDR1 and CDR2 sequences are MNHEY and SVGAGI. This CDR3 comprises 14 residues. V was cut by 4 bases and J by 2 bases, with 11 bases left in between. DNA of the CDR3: TGTGCCAGCAGTTGGGCCCGGGGGCAAGAGACCCAGTACTTC. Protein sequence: CASSWARGQETQYF.

The DNA for the CDR3 is TGCAGTGCTCGGTGGGGGGTAGCGGGAGTCAATGAGCAGTTCTTC. It translates to CSARWGVAGVNEQFF. J is TRBJ2-1 and V is TRBV20-1; 9 nucleotides line up with TRBD2. V was clipped by 5 bases and J by 6 bases; unmatched bases: 11. CDR1 is DFQATT, CDR2 SNEGSKA, per germline (reference sequence). CDR3 size: 15 residues.

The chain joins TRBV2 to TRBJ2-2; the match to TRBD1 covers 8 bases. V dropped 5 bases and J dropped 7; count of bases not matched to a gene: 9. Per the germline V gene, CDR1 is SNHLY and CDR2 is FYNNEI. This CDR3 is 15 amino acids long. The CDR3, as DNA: TGTGCCAGCAGTAACCAGGGGGCGATCCTCGGGGAGCTGTTTTTT. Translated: CASSNQGAILGELFF.

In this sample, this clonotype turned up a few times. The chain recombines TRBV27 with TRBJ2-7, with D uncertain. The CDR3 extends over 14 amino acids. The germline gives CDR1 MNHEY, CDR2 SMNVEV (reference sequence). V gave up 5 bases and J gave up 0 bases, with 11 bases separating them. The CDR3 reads CASSILGDSYEQYF. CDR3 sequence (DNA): TGTGCCAGCAGTATCCTTGGAGACTCCTACGAGCAGTACTTC.

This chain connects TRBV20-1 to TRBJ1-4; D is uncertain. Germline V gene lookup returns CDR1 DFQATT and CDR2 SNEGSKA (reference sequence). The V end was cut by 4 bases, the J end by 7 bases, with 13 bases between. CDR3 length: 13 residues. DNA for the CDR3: TGCAGTGCTATGGTACCGATGGCTGAAAAACTGTTTTTT. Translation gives CSAMVPMAEKLFF.

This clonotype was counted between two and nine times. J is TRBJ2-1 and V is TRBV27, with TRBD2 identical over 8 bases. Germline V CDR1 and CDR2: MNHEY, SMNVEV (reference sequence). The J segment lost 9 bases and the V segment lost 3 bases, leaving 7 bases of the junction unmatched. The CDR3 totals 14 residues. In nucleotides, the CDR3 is TGTGCCAGCAGTTTCGGGACTAGGGGTATTGAGCAGTTCTTC. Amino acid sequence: CASSFGTRGIEQFF.

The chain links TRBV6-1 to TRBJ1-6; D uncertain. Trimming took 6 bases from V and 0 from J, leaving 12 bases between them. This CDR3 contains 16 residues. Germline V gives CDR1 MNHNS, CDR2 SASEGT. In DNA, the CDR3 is TGTGCCAGCAGGATCCCGCCTAGCTCCTATAATTCACCCCTCCACTTT. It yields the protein CASRIPPSSYNSPLHF.

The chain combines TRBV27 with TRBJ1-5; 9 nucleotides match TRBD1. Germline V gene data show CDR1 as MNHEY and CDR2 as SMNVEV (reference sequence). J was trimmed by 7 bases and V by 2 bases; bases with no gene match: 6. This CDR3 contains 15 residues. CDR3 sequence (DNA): TGTGCCAGCAGTTTAACGGGACAGGGAGTCCAGCCCCAGCATTTT. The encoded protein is CASSLTGQGVQPQHF.

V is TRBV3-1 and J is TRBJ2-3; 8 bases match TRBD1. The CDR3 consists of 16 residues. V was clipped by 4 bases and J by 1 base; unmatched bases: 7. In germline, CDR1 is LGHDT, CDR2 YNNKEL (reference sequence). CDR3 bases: TGTGCCAGCAGCCCAGGACAGGGCTACGGCACAGATACGCAGTATTTT. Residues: CASSPGQGYGTDTQYF.

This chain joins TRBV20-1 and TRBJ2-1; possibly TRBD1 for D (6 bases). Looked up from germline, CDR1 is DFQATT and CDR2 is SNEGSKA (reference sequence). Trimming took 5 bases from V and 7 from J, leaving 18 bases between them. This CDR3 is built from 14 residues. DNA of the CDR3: TGCAGTGCTGGCCGGGACACATTGAGGAATGAGCAGTTCTTC. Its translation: CSAGRDTLRNEQFF.

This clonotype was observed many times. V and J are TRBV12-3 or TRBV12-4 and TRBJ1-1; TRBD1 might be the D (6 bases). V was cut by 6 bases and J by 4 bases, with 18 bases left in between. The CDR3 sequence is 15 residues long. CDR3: CASSSAGGAGTEAFF. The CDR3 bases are TGTGCCAGCAGCTCCGCGGGGGGCGCTGGCACTGAAGCTTTCTTT.

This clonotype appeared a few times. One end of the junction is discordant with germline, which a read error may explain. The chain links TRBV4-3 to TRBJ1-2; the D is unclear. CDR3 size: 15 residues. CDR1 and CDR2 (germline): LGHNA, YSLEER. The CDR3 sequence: CASSEETTLVNGYTF. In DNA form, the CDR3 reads TGCGCCAGCAGCGAAGAGACGACCCTAGTGAATGGCTACACCTTC.

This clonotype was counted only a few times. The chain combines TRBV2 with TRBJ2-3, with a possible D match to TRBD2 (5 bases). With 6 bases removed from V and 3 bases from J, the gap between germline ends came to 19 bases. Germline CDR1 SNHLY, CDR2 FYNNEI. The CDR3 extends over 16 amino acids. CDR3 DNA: TGTGCCAGCAGGGACCGGGAAGGGAGTTGGACAGATACGCAGTATTTT. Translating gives CASRDREGSWTDTQYF.

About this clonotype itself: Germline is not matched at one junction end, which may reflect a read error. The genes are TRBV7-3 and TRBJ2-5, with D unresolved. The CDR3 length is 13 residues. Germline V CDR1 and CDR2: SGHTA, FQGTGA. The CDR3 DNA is TGTGCCAGCAGCTTAAATATGCAAGGGACCCAGTACTTC. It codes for CASSLNMQGTQYF.